These T cell receptor beta chains were read from a single sample in a study of control samples from healthy donors and cancer patients. Profiling relied on immunoSEQ multiplex PCR, and the TCRdb table lists in-frame clones only, not all of them. The data show some 67,000 clones, 87% seen once. The specimen sequenced was PBMCs. The receptors originated from a woman aged 45-65 years with head and neck cancer. Each CDR3 is given with its conserved first and last residue. Fields, in order: J gene, D gene, V gene, clone size, CDR3 protein, CDR3 DNA. A D gene is named only where the DNA matches it firmly. Only part of the rows carry a size: once, few, many, or a class if the clone is expanded.

J gene: TRBJ2-2
D gene: TRBD2
V gene: TRBV3-1/TRBV3-2
clone size: .
CDR3 protein: CASSPHSGGAGTGELFF
CDR3 DNA: TGTGCCAGCAGCCCTCATAGCGGGGGGGCGGGCACCGGGGAGCTGTTTTTT

J gene: TRBJ1-1
D gene: .
V gene: TRBV7-9
clone size: .
CDR3 protein: CASSLGREAFF
CDR3 DNA: TGTGCCAGCAGCTTAGGGCGGGAAGCTTTCTTT

J gene: TRBJ1-1
D gene: .
V gene: TRBV19
clone size: .
CDR3 protein: CASSLWGPQSEAFF
CDR3 DNA: TGTGCCAGTAGTCTCTGGGGGCCCCAATCTGAAGCTTTCTTT

J gene: TRBJ2-3
D gene: TRBD1
V gene: TRBV4-1
clone size: .
CDR3 protein: CASSRGQTLGDTQYF
CDR3 DNA: TGCGCCAGCAGCCGGGGACAGACCCTGGGGGATACGCAGTATTTT

J gene: TRBJ1-2
D gene: .
V gene: TRBV7-9
clone size: .
CDR3 protein: CASSLAELGAGGKGYTF
CDR3 DNA: TGTGCCAGCAGCTTAGCGGAATTAGGTGCGGGGGGCAAAGGCTACACCTTC

J gene: TRBJ1-1
D gene: .
V gene: TRBV6-6
clone size: .
CDR3 protein: CASSYGLVVNTEAFF
CDR3 DNA: TGTGCCAGCAGTTATGGGTTGGTGGTGAACACTGAAGCTTTCTTT

J gene: TRBJ2-5
D gene: .
V gene: TRBV5-1
clone size: .
CDR3 protein: CASSPGRRANPEETQYF
CDR3 DNA: TGCGCCAGCAGCCCGGGTCGGCGGGCCAATCCCGAAGAGACCCAGTACTTC

J gene: TRBJ2-3
D gene: .
V gene: TRBV5-1
clone size: .
CDR3 protein: CASSLAEQVSTDTQYF
CDR3 DNA: TGCGCCAGCAGCTTGGCCGAACAGGTTAGCACAGATACGCAGTATTTT

J gene: TRBJ2-2
D gene: .
V gene: TRBV5-1
clone size: .
CDR3 protein: CASSTGGVTLFF
CDR3 DNA: TGCGCCAGCAGCACTGGCGGGGTAACGCTGTTTTTT

J gene: TRBJ2-1
D gene: .
V gene: TRBV5-1
clone size: .
CDR3 protein: CASSSLGLDAQLYNEQFF
CDR3 DNA: TGCGCCAGCAGCTCCCTGGGCCTCGACGCCCAACTCTACAATGAGCAGTTCTTC

J gene: TRBJ1-2
D gene: .
V gene: TRBV27
clone size: few
CDR3 protein: CASSSTDRSYGYTF
CDR3 DNA: TGTGCCAGCAGTTCCACCGACAGGTCCTATGGCTACACCTTC

J gene: TRBJ1-4
D gene: .
V gene: TRBV11-1
clone size: .
CDR3 protein: CASSPEPQRDEKLFF
CDR3 DNA: TGTGCCAGCAGCCCAGAGCCCCAGCGGGACGAAAAACTGTTTTTT

J gene: TRBJ1-1
D gene: TRBD1
V gene: TRBV5-4
clone size: .
CDR3 protein: CASSLMGQGFTEAFF
CDR3 DNA: TGTGCCAGCAGCTTGATGGGACAGGGGTTCACTGAAGCTTTCTTT

J gene: TRBJ1-2
D gene: TRBD1
V gene: TRBV3-1/TRBV3-2
clone size: few
CDR3 protein: CASSQGQGYGYTF
CDR3 DNA: TGTGCCAGCAGCCAAGGACAGGGCTATGGCTACACCTTC

J gene: TRBJ2-7
D gene: .
V gene: TRBV4-2
clone size: .
CDR3 protein: CASSQESRDGYEQYF
CDR3 DNA: TGTGCCAGCAGCCAAGAATCCAGGGACGGTTACGAGCAGTACTTC

J gene: TRBJ1-5
D gene: TRBD1
V gene: TRBV25-1
clone size: .
CDR3 protein: CASSDRAWTGGQPQHF
CDR3 DNA: TGTGCCAGCAGTGATAGGGCGTGGACAGGGGGTCAGCCCCAGCATTTT

J gene: TRBJ2-7
D gene: TRBD1
V gene: TRBV10-1
clone size: .
CDR3 protein: CASSEPRRDRAPYEQYF
CDR3 DNA: TGCGCCAGCAGTGAGCCGAGGAGGGACAGGGCACCCTACGAGCAGTACTTC

J gene: TRBJ1-1
D gene: .
V gene: TRBV6-5
clone size: .
CDR3 protein: CASSNAGATEAFF
CDR3 DNA: TGTGCCAGCAGCAATGCAGGGGCCACTGAAGCTTTCTTT

J gene: TRBJ1-6
D gene: .
V gene: TRBV12-3/TRBV12-4
clone size: .
CDR3 protein: CASSLIEGSPLHF
CDR3 DNA: TGTGCCAGCAGTTTAATTGAAGGCTCACCCCTCCACTTT

J gene: TRBJ2-1
D gene: .
V gene: TRBV30
clone size: .
CDR3 protein: CAWSVPRGAHNEQFF
CDR3 DNA: TGTGCCTGGAGTGTCCCCAGGGGGGCTCACAATGAGCAGTTCTTC

J gene: TRBJ1-6
D gene: .
V gene: TRBV14
clone size: .
CDR3 protein: CASSQGRAGNSPLHF
CDR3 DNA: TGTGCCAGCAGCCAAGGCAGGGCTGGGAATTCACCCCTCCACTTT

J gene: TRBJ1-5
D gene: .
V gene: TRBV7-9
clone size: .
CDR3 protein: CASSSGKGRPQHF
CDR3 DNA: TGTGCCAGCAGCTCCGGGAAGGGGCGGCCCCAGCATTTT